This is a list of T cell receptor beta chains from one sample in a study of shared clonotypes between healthy human individuals. TCRdb's table, derived via immunoSEQ multiplex PCR, lists solely in-frame clones and lacks some. This table has more than 1 million clones, about four fifths appearing once. The sample consisted of memory CD4+ T cells from PBMCs. Receptors were obtained from a young man in good health. Some clones in this sample may be carry-over from other donors' samples. Each CDR3 is given with its conserved first and last residue. Some rows mark clone size as missing; the rest say once, few, many or name a class of expanded clone.

>NA|TRBV2
CASTGQGLGKLFF
>NA|TRBV11-3
CASSPPGTLNEQFF
>NA|TRBV28
CASSPLQIGLEKLFF
>NA|TRBV10-1
CASSPGQDSTDTQYF
>once|TRBV18
CASSLALAWDNEQFF
>NA|TRBV18
CASSPGGKETQYF
>NA|TRBV7-2
CASTVRRGDEQFF
>few|TRBV7-9
CASSLVRQGDGEKLFF
>NA|TRBV6-5
CASRLTGNGNSPLHF
>NA|TRBV7-2
CASSPAADFNSGNTIYF
>NA|TRBV10-3
CAISLSQETQYF
>NA|TRBV5-1
CASSLGAPRGNIQYF
>NA|TRBV30
CAWSEWRESCEQYF
>NA|TRBV9
CASSSPGLAGMNEQFF
>NA|TRBV19
CASRDRGATEAFF
>NA|TRBV27
CASSPRGTGGEKLFF
>NA|TRBV9
CASSVSQQETQYF
>many|TRBV30
CAWSDYTYEQYF
>NA|TRBV20-1
CSATGNEQFF
>NA|TRBV6-5
CASREQGTPAQHF
>NA|TRBV9
CASSVGGSGANVLTF
>NA|TRBV18
CASSPLKSGRPQEETQYF
>NA|TRBV11-2
CASTLLGPQHEQYF
>NA|TRBV28
CASSASGTGLNTEAFF
>once|TRBV28
CASSFGRDRVTPYEQYF
>NA|TRBV28
CASKQGGVTEAFF
>NA|TRBV5-1
CASSLAPSGRDGYTF
>once|TRBV11-2
CASSLVSSGYEQYF
>NA|TRBV15
CATSSKNTGELFF
>NA|TRBV7-6
CASSPLAGRAGELFF
>NA|TRBV7-9
CASIRQGWTEAFF
>NA|TRBV29-1
CSVSGSTDTQYF
>NA|TRBV6-1
CASSEQDRDKLFF
>NA|TRBV2
CASSGLGGAAINEQFF
>medium-sized|TRBV7-9
CASSLDRVPYEQYF
>NA|TRBV25-1
CASSEWVAEKLFF
>NA|TRBV5-1
CASSPGSAVNEKLFF
>NA|TRBV15
CATSRGKEGYEQYF
>NA|TRBV28
CASSSLLRRAFF
>NA|TRBV29-1
CSASGTGGFIGGYTF
>NA|TRBV5-4
CASSSGTGLNTEAFF
>few|TRBV9
CASSGTGGNTIYF
>NA|TRBV9
CASSPHGGDVHEQFF
>NA|TRBV5-1
CASSLWEGLGEQYF
>NA|TRBV18
CASSSYKPGGGLSTEAFF
>NA|TRBV7-2
CASSLGPRDEQFF
>NA|TRBV2
CASSPNFNTEAFF
>NA|TRBV19
CASTGRYTEAFF